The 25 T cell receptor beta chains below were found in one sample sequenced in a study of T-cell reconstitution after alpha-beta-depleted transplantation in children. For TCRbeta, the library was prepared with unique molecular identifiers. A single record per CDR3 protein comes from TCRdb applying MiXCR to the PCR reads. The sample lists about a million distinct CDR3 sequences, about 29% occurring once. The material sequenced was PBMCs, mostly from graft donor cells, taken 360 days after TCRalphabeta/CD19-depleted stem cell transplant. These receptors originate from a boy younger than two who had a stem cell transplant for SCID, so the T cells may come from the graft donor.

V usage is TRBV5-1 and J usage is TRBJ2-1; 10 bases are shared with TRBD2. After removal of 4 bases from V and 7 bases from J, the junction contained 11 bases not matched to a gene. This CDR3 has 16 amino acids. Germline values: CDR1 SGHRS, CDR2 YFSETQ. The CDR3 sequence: CASSPRAGGNTNEQFF. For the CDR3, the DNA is TGCGCCAGCAGCCCCCGAGCGGGGGGGAATACAAATGAGCAGTTCTTC. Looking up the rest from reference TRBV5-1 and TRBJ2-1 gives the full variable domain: KAGVTQTPRYLIKTRGQQVTLSCSPISGHRSVSWYQQTPGQGLQFLFEYFSETQRNKGNFPGRFSGRQFSNSRSEMNVSTLELGDSALYLCASSPRAGGNTNEQFFGPGTRLTVL.

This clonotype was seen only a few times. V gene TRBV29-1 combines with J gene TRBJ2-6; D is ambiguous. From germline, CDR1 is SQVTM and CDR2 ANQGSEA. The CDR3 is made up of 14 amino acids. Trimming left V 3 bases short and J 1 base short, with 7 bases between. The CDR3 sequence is CSVDGVSGANVLTF. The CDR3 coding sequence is TGCAGCGTTGACGGAGTTTCTGGGGCCAACGTCCTGACTTTC.

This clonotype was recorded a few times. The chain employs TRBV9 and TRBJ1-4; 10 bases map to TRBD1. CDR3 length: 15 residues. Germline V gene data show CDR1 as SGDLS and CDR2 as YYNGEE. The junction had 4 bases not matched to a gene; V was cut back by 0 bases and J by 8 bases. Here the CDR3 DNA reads TGTGCCAGCAGCGTAGGTCCGGGACAGGGGGAAAAACTGTTTTTT. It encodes CASSVGPGQGEKLFF.

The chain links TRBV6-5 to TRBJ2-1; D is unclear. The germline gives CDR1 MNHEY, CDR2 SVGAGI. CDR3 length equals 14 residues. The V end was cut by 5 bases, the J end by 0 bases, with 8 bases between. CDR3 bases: TGTGCCAGCAGTCGCCCGAGCTCCTACAATGAGCAGTTCTTC. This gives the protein CASSRPSSYNEQFF.

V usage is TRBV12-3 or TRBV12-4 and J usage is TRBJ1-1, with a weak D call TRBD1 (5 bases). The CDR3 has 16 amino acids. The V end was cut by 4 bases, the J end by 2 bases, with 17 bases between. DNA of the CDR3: TGTGCCAGCAGTTCTTTCCGGGGGAACCTTAACACTGAAGCTTTCTTT. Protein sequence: CASSSFRGNLNTEAFF.

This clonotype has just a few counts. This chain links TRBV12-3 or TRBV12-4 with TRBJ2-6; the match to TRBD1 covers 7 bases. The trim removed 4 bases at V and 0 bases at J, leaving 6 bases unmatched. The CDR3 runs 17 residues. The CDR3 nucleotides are TGTGCCAGCAGTTCGGGACAGAGGATCTCTGGGGCCAACGTCCTGACTTTC. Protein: CASSSGQRISGANVLTF.

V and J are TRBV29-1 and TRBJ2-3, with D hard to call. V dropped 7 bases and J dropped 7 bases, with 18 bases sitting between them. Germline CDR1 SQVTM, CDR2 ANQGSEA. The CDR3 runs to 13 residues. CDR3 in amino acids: CSGRWPPQYTQYF. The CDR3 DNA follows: TGCAGCGGGAGATGGCCCCCTCAGTATACGCAGTATTTT.

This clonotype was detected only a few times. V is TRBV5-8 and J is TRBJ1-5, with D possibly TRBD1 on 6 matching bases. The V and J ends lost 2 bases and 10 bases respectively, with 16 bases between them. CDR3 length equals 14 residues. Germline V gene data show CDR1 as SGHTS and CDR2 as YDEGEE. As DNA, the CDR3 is TGTGCCAGCAGCTTTCGGACAGCATTTTCTCCCCAGCATTTT. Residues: CASSFRTAFSPQHF.

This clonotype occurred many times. CDR3 coding DNA: TGTGCCAGCAGTTACCCCGGGACAGCGGGCACAGATACGCAGTATTTT. This sequence encodes CASSYPGTAGTDTQYF. This sequence joins TRBV6-5 and TRBJ2-3; 7 bases are a match to TRBD1. The CDR3 has 16 amino acids. Losses at the gene ends were 2 bases for V and 1 base for J; bases not matched to a gene: 6. Per the germline V gene, CDR1 is MNHEY and CDR2 is SVGAGI.

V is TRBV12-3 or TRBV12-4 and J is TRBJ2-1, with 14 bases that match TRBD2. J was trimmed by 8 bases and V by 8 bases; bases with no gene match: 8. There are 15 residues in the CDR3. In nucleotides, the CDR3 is TGTGCCAGCCGGGGACTAGCGGGGGCCGGGGATGAGCAGTTCTTC. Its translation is CASRGLAGAGDEQFF.

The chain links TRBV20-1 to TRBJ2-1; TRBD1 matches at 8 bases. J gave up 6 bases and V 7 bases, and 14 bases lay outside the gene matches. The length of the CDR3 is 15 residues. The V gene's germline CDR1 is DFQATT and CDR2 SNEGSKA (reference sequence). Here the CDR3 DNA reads TGCAGTGGACAGGGGCCCGTGGGCGTTTTCAATGAGCAGTTCTTC. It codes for CSGQGPVGVFNEQFF.

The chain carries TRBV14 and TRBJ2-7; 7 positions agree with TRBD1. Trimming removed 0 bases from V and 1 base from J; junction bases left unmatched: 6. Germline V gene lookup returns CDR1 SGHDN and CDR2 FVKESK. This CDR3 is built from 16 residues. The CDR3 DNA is TGTGCCAGCAGCCAAGACCGGGACAGCGGTTCCTACGAGCAGTACTTC. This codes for CASSQDRDSGSYEQYF.

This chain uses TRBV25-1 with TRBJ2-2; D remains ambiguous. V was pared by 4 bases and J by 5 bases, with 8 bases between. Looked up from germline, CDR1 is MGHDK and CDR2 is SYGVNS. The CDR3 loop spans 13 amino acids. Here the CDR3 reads CASSAARTGELFF. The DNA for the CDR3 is TGTGCCAGCAGTGCGGCGCGTACCGGGGAGCTGTTTTTT.

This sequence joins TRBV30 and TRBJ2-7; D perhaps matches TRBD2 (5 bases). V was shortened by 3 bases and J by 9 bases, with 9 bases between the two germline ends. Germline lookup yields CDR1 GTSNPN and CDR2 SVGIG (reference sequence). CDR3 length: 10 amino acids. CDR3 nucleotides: TGTGCCTGGAGAGGCGGGTGGCAGTACTTC. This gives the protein CAWRGGWQYF. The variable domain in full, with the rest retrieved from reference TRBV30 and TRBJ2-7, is SQTIHQWPATLVQPVGSPLSLECTVEGTSNPNLYWYRQAAGRGLQLLFYSVGIGQISSEVPQNLSASRPQDRQFILSSKKLLLSDSGFYLCAWRGGWQYFGPGTRLTVT.

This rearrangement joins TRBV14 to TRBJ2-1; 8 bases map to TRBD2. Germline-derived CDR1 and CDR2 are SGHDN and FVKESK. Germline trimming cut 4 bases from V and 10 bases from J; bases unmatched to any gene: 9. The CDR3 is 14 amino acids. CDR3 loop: CASSRNRGGSEQFF. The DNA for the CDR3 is TGTGCCAGCAGCCGGAACCGGGGGGGAAGCGAGCAGTTCTTC.

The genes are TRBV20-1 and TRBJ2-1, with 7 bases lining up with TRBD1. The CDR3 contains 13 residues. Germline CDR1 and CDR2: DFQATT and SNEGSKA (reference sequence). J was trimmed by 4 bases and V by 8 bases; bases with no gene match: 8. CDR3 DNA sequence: TGCAGTTGTAGGGACAGCCCATACAATGAGCAGTTCTTC. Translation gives CSCRDSPYNEQFF.

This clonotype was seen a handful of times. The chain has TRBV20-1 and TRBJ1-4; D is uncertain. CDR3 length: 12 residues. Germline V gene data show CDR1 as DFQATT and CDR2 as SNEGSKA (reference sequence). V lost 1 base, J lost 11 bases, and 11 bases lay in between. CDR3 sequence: CSARATLPKLFF. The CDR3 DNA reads TGCAGTGCTAGAGCCACTCTACCCAAACTGTTTTTT.

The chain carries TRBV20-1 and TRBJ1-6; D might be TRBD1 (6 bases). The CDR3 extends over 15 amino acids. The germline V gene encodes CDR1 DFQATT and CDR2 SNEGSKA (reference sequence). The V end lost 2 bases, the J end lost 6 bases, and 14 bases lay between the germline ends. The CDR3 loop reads CSARSQGSTNSPLHF. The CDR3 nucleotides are TGCAGTGCTAGATCCCAGGGGAGCACTAATTCACCCCTCCACTTT.

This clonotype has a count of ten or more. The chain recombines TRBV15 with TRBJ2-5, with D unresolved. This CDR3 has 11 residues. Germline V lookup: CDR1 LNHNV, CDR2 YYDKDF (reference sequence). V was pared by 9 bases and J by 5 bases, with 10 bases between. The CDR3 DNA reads TGTGCCACACGGGCTGGGGAGACCCAGTACTTC. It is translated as CATRAGETQYF.

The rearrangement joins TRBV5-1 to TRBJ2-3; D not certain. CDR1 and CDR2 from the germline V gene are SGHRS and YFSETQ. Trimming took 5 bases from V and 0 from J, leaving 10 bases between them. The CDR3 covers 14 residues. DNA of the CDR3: TGCGCCAGCAGAGTGGGTAGAAGCACAGATACGCAGTATTTT. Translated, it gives CASRVGRSTDTQYF.

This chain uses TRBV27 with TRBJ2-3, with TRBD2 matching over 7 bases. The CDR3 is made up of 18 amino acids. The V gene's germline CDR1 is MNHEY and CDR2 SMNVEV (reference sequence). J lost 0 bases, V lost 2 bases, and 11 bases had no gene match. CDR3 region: CASSLRAREGHSTDTQYF. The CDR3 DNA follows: TGTGCCAGCAGTTTAAGGGCCAGGGAGGGCCATAGCACAGATACGCAGTATTTT.

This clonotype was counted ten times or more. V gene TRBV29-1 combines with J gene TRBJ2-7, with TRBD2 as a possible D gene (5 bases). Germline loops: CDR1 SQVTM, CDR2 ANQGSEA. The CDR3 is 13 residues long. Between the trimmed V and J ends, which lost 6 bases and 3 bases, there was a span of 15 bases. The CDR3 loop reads CSVAGGSFYEQYF. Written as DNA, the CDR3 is TGCAGCGTCGCCGGCGGGTCCTTCTACGAGCAGTACTTC.

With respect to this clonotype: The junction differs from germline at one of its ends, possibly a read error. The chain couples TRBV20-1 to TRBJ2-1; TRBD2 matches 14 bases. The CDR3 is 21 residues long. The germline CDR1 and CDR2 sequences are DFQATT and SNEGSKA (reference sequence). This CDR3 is CCARDLAGTSGGLRSYNEQFF. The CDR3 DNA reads TGCTGTGCTAGAGATCTTGCTGGGACTAGCGGGGGCCTGAGGTCCTACAATGAGCAGTTCTTC.

The CDR3 protein is CASSQDWAPGLAGGRSSYNEQFF. The CDR3 DNA reads as TGCGCCAGCAGCCAAGATTGGGCACCGGGACTAGCGGGGGGTCGAAGCTCCTACAATGAGCAGTTCTTC. This sequence joins TRBV4-1 and TRBJ2-1, with 15 bases identical to TRBD2. CDR3 length: 23 amino acids. CDR1 MGHRA and CDR2 YSYEKL come from the germline V gene. V lost 0 bases, J lost 0 bases, and 15 bases stayed unmatched.

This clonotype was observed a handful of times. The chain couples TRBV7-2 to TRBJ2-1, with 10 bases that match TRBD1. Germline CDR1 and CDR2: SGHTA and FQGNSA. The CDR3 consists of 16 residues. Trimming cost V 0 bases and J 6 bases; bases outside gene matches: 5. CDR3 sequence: CASSLAGTGVRNEQFF. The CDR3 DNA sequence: TGTGCCAGCAGCTTAGCCGGGACAGGGGTCCGCAATGAGCAGTTCTTC. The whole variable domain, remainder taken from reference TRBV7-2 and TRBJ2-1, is GAGVSQSPSNKVTEKGKDVELRCDPISGHTALYWYRQSLGQGLEFLIYFQGNSAPDKSGLPSDRFSAERTGGSVSTLTIQRTQQEDSAVYLCASSLAGTGVRNEQFFGPGTRLTVL.